Shown below are 3 T cell receptor beta chains from a single sample sequenced in a study of T cell responses to AZD1222 COVID-19 vaccine. Data came from immunoSEQ multiplex PCR; TCRdb stores just in-frame clones and leaves some out. This table holds more than 85,000 clones, over 80% found once. This sample comprised peripheral blood, obtained on day 0 of AZD1222 vaccination. The receptors originated from an adult in good health.

The chain employs TRBV6-4 and TRBJ2-1; D uncertain. Trimming removed 2 bases at V and 7 bases at J, with 9 bases between. This CDR3 is 13 amino acids long. Per germline, CDR1 MRHNA and CDR2 SNTAGT. In DNA, the CDR3 is TGTGCCAGCAGTGACGTCGGCAGGAATGAGCAGTTCTTC. Amino acids: CASSDVGRNEQFF.

The V call is TRBV18, the J call TRBJ2-2, with D perhaps matching TRBD2 (6 bases). CDR3 size: 13 residues. The germline V gene encodes CDR1 KGHSH and CDR2 LQKENI. V lost 3 bases, J lost 7 bases, and 9 bases lay in between. CDR3 DNA: TGTGCCAGCTCACCGCCGGGGGTCGGGGAGCTGTTTTTT. It is translated as CASSPPGVGELFF.

V is TRBV10-2 and J is TRBJ1-5, with D unclear. The V end was cut by 3 bases, the J end by 4 bases, with 16 bases between. The CDR3 spans 16 residues. CDR1 and CDR2 (germline): WSHSY, SAAADI. The DNA of the CDR3 is TGCGCCAGCAGTGATGTAGTTCGGGCCTTGAATCAGCCCCAGCATTTT. As protein: CASSDVVRALNQPQHF.